The clone carrying this T cell receptor (beta chain) was picked up a small number of times. Its matching antigen is unknown. Clones were read by immunoSEQ multiplex PCR, and TCRdb kept only the in-frame ones, dropping some. The sample records over 20,000 clones, about 65% being singletons. The source of the sample is a study of pediatric ulcerative colitis. Study results and limitations: Rectal pinch biopsies may have included blood-derived T cells, especially in patients with overt colitis.

V lost 2 bases and J 7 bases, leaving 14 bases between the germline ends. Germline V gene lookup returns CDR1 SEHNR and CDR2 FQNEAQ (reference sequence). The CDR3 runs 15 residues. Rectal tissue came from one to two pinch biopsies taken at colonoscopy. The J gene is TRBJ2-2, the V gene TRBV7-9; either TRBD1 or TRBD2 may fit D (5 bases each). This receptor was identified in a boy between 5 and 17 years old with severe ulcerative colitis. Sequenced material: gut tissue. In DNA, the CDR3 is TGTGCCAGCAGCTTAATGGCAGGGACGGGCGGGGAGCTGTTTTTT. Translated: CASSLMAGTGGELFF.